This paragraph covers one T cell receptor (beta chain) sequence. What it binds is not known. Data came from immunoSEQ multiplex PCR; TCRdb stores just in-frame clones and leaves some out. The sample consists of about 25,000 clones, more than 85% of them appearing once. The record originates from a study of graft-versus-host responses after intestinal transplantation. Study at large: Multivisceral, liver-intestinal, or isolated intestinal transplants were performed in recipients.

General study points: Early post-transplant declines in HvG were associated with peak levels of circulating GvH clones.

Here the sequenced sample was PBMCs, taken 18 days after transplant. This clonotype originated in a human patient who received an intestinal transplant, so some T cells may come from the graft donor.

This chain's CDR3 is CATSRGENTEAFF. In DNA form, the CDR3 reads TGTGCCACCAGCAGAGGGGAGAACACTGAAGCTTTCTTT. This chain connects TRBV15 to TRBJ1-1; D unclear. CDR1 LNHNV and CDR2 YYDKDF come from the germline V gene (reference sequence). The CDR3 length is 13 residues. V lost 1 base and J lost 1, with 4 bases in between. The whole variable domain, remainder taken from reference TRBV15 and TRBJ1-1, is DAMVIQNPRYQVTQFGKPVTLSCSQTLNHNVMYWYQQKSSQAPKLLFHYYDKDFNNEADTPDNFQSRRPNTSFCFLDIRSPGLGDTAMYLCATSRGENTEAFFGQGTRLTVV.